One sample yielded the 23 T cell receptor beta chains listed below, sequenced in a study of identical twins. TCRdb reprocessed the 5' RACE reads with MiXCR, giving one entry per CDR3 protein. Here the sample spans 1.5 million to 2 million distinct CDR3 sequences, about 31% being singletons. Sequenced sample: cord blood. These receptors originate from a newborn girl in good health.

This clonotype turned up a few times. This chain uses TRBV20-1 with TRBJ1-6, with 9 positions matching TRBD1. This CDR3 region has 15 residues. Trimming removed 2 bases from V and 4 bases from J; junction bases left unmatched: 3. The germline V gene encodes CDR1 DFQATT and CDR2 SNEGSKA (reference sequence). CDR3 nucleotides: TGCAGTGCTAGACCGACAGGGGGATATAATTCACCCCTCCACTTT. Its translation is CSARPTGGYNSPLHF.

The table lists this clonotype with many counts. The V gene is TRBV3-1, the J gene TRBJ2-7; TRBD2 matches 9 bases. The V gene end was trimmed by 3 bases and the J gene end by 3 bases; junction bases not matched to a gene: 6. This CDR3 contains 15 residues. The germline V gene encodes CDR1 LGHDT and CDR2 YNNKEL (reference sequence). The CDR3 sequence is CASSQDSGRDYEQYF. The CDR3 DNA sequence: TGTGCCAGCAGCCAGGATAGCGGGAGAGACTACGAGCAGTACTTC.

The chain links TRBV10-1 to TRBJ1-1; D uncertain. Trimming removed 8 bases at V and 6 bases at J, with 7 bases between. The CDR3 runs 10 residues. Germline-derived CDR1 and CDR2 are WNHNN and SYGVQD (reference sequence). The CDR3 DNA is TGCGCCAGCTGGGATTCTGAAGCTTTCTTT. Its translation: CASWDSEAFF.

In this sample, this clonotype turned up a few times. The CDR3: CATRDASYEQYF. The CDR3 DNA is TGCGCCACGAGGGACGCCTCCTACGAGCAGTACTTC. The chain recombines TRBV10-2 with TRBJ2-7; D tentatively fits TRBD1 or TRBD2 (5 bases each). The germline V gene encodes CDR1 WSHSY and CDR2 SAAADI. This CDR3 is built from 12 residues. Trimming removed 10 bases at V and 0 bases at J, with 10 bases between.

There are a few counts of this clonotype. The genes are TRBV10-2 and TRBJ2-7, with 9 bases matching TRBD1. The CDR3 is 17 amino acids. J was trimmed by 1 base and V by 2 bases; bases with no gene match: 9. Germline values: CDR1 WSHSY, CDR2 SAAADI. The CDR3 loop reads CASSERGQGLRSYEQYF. CDR3 in DNA: TGCGCCAGCAGTGAGCGGGGACAGGGCCTTAGATCCTACGAGCAGTACTTC.

The chain employs TRBV9 and TRBJ2-3; TRBD2 might be the D (7 bases). The CDR3 totals 18 residues. V lost 0 bases and J lost 2, with 19 bases in between. The germline V gene has CDR1 SGDLS and CDR2 YYNGEE. CDR3 sequence reads: CASSVASGAGAFTDTQYF. CDR3 DNA: TGTGCCAGCAGCGTAGCTTCAGGGGCGGGGGCCTTCACAGATACGCAGTATTTT.

This clonotype was counted a few times. The chain links TRBV7-9 to TRBJ1-1; D uncertain. Germline V gene data show CDR1 as SEHNR and CDR2 as FQNEAQ (reference sequence). The CDR3 is 15 residues long. The V gene lost 3 bases and the J gene lost 1 base, with 12 bases spanning the gap. In DNA, the CDR3 is TGTGCCAGCAGCTTGTCGGTACCTTCGAACACTGAAGCTTTCTTT. This gives the protein CASSLSVPSNTEAFF.

In this sample, this clonotype turned up a few times. CDR3 DNA sequence: TGCAGCGTTGGAAAACGGGACAGGACGTACAATGAGCAGTTCTTC. This sequence encodes CSVGKRDRTYNEQFF. The rearrangement uses TRBV29-1 and TRBJ2-1; the match to TRBD1 covers 8 bases. The germline gives CDR1 SQVTM, CDR2 ANQGSEA. This CDR3 spans 15 amino acids. The V segment lost 4 bases and the J segment 4 bases; nucleotides outside the gene matches: 9.

The V gene is TRBV28, the J gene TRBJ1-6; D is undetermined. This CDR3 region has 15 residues. V lost 7 bases and J 6 bases, leaving 16 bases between the germline ends. Per germline, CDR1 MDHEN and CDR2 SYDVKM. In nucleotides, the CDR3 is TGTGCCAGCACCACGATGGACGGATTTAATTCACCCCTCCACTTT. Translation gives CASTTMDGFNSPLHF.

The gene calls are TRBV6-1 and TRBJ2-5, with 7 bases lining up with TRBD1. TRBJ2-7 matches the DNA end more closely, so the J call is doubtful. This CDR3 is 12 amino acids long. Germline assignment: CDR1 MNHNS and CDR2 SASEGT. The DNA for the CDR3 is TGTGCCACCGGGACAGCGCGCTACGAGCAGTACTTC. It translates to CATGTARYEQYF.

There are a few counts of this clonotype. V usage is TRBV5-4 and J usage is TRBJ2-3, with a possible D match to TRBD2 (6 bases). CDR3 size: 15 residues. Germline V gene lookup returns CDR1 SGHNT and CDR2 YYREEE (reference sequence). Deletions cut 3 bases from V and 0 bases from J, with 11 bases between. DNA of the CDR3: TGTGCCAGCAGCTCGACTCGGGGGAGCACAGATACGCAGTATTTT. This sequence encodes CASSSTRGSTDTQYF. The full variable domain, with the rest looked up from reference TRBV5-4 and TRBJ2-3, is ETGVTQSPTHLIKTRGQQVTLRCSSQSGHNTVSWYQQALGQGPQFIFQYYREEENGRGNFPPRFSGLQFPNYSSELNVNALELDDSALYLCASSSTRGSTDTQYFGPGTRLTVL.

The J gene is TRBJ2-5, the V gene TRBV28, with 7 bases lining up with TRBD2. V was clipped by 3 bases and J by 5 bases; unmatched bases: 12. The length of the CDR3 is 16 residues. Germline assignment: CDR1 MDHEN and CDR2 SYDVKM. The DNA for the CDR3 is TGTGCCAGCAGTTTCAGCGGGGAGGATCAGGATGAGACCCAGTACTTC. It yields the protein CASSFSGEDQDETQYF.

This clonotype appeared a few times. J is TRBJ2-3 and V is TRBV5-1; 9 bases agree with TRBD2. The CDR3 loop spans 18 amino acids. Unmatched junction bases numbered 11, after V lost 1 base and J lost 2 bases. Germline assignment: CDR1 SGHRS and CDR2 YFSETQ. In DNA form, the CDR3 reads TGCGCCAGCAGCTTGTCCTCCGCCGGGACTAGCCACACAGATACGCAGTATTTT. Translation gives CASSLSSAGTSHTDTQYF.

This chain links TRBV30 with TRBJ2-7, with 8 bases identical to TRBD2. Germline loops: CDR1 GTSNPN, CDR2 SVGIG (reference sequence). There are 14 residues in the CDR3. The V gene end was trimmed by 1 base and the J gene end by 2 bases; junction bases not matched to a gene: 4. The CDR3 spells CAWSAASGPYEQYF. The DNA of the CDR3 is TGTGCCTGGAGTGCAGCTAGCGGGCCCTACGAGCAGTACTTC. Full variable domain (remainder filled in from reference TRBV30 and TRBJ2-7): SQTIHQWPATLVQPVGSPLSLECTVEGTSNPNLYWYRQAAGRGLQLLFYSVGIGQISSEVPQNLSASRPQDRQFILSSKKLLLSDSGFYLCAWSAASGPYEQYFGPGTRLTVT.

This clonotype was counted a few times. The chain uses TRBV9 and TRBJ2-5; 7 nucleotides match TRBD2. TRBJ2-4 explains the end of the DNA better; the J call may be wrong. CDR3 length: 16 amino acids. Germline V CDR1 and CDR2: SGDLS, YYNGEE. The CDR3 DNA is TGTGCCAGCAGCGATACTAGCGATCTAGCCAAAAACATTCAGTACTTC. Amino acid sequence: CASSDTSDLAKNIQYF.

This clonotype was found a few times. This chain links TRBV28 with TRBJ2-5, with 7 positions matching TRBD1. Germline trimming cut 2 bases from V and 2 bases from J; bases unmatched to any gene: 5. Germline V gene data show CDR1 as MDHEN and CDR2 as SYDVKM. The CDR3 has 15 amino acids. CDR3 amino acids: CASSLPTGDQETQYF. The CDR3 DNA reads TGTGCCAGCAGTTTACCTACAGGGGATCAAGAGACCCAGTACTTC.

This clonotype was detected a few times. The V and J genes are TRBV6-1 and TRBJ1-5; a possible D gene is TRBD1 (6 bases). Germline-derived CDR1 and CDR2 are MNHNS and SASEGT. Trimming stripped 1 base from V and 0 bases from J, with 10 bases between. This CDR3 spans 16 amino acids. The CDR3: CASSEEGHYSNQPQHF. CDR3 bases: TGTGCCAGCAGTGAAGAGGGACATTATAGCAATCAGCCCCAGCATTTT.

This chain joins TRBV12-3 or TRBV12-4 and TRBJ1-1, with a tentative D call TRBD1 (6 bases). The length of the CDR3 is 14 residues. The germline V and J ends were trimmed by 6 bases and 0 bases, with 11 bases remaining between them. DNA for the CDR3: TGTGCCAGCAGGAAAACAGGGCTGAACACTGAAGCTTTCTTT. It translates to CASRKTGLNTEAFF.

V usage is TRBV10-3 and J usage is TRBJ2-1; no reliable D call. V lost 6 bases and J lost 6, with 15 bases in between. The CDR3 consists of 14 residues. Germline CDR1 reads ENHRY; CDR2 reads SYGVKD. DNA for the CDR3: TGTGCCATCAGGGACGACACCTGGGGCAATGAGCAGTTCTTC. Its translation: CAIRDDTWGNEQFF.

This chain uses TRBV27 with TRBJ2-7, with a tentative D call TRBD2 (5 bases). Germline CDR1 reads MNHEY; CDR2 reads SMNVEV (reference sequence). This CDR3 is 18 amino acids long. Trimming pared 5 bases from V and 6 bases from J, leaving 29 bases between. In DNA, the CDR3 is TGTGCCAGCAGTCCAAACCTCATTCTGCGGGTGGGTAATCGCGAGCAGTACTTC. This gives the protein CASSPNLILRVGNREQYF.

CDR3 protein: CASSVTSGNEQYF. The CDR3 region has the DNA TGTGCCAGCAGCGTGACTAGCGGCAATGAGCAGTACTTC. V and J are TRBV9 and TRBJ2-5, with TRBD2 matching 9 bases. This CDR3 contains 13 residues. The V gene's germline CDR1 is SGDLS and CDR2 YYNGEE. The trim removed 2 bases at V and 11 bases at J, leaving 7 bases unmatched.

This clonotype was recorded a few times. J is TRBJ2-1 and V is TRBV28, with a tentative D call TRBD2 (6 bases). Germline lookup yields CDR1 MDHEN and CDR2 SYDVKM. The CDR3 contains 15 residues. V was pared by 2 bases and J by 12 bases, with 20 bases between. The CDR3 nucleotides are TGTGCCAGCAGTTTAATGGGTGGAGGGTACTTTGGGCAGTTCTTC. Translating it yields CASSLMGGGYFGQFF.

This clonotype was detected a few times. The rearrangement links TRBV20-1 to TRBJ1-2, with 8 bases identical to TRBD1. Trimming cost V 4 bases and J 2 bases; bases outside gene matches: 3. Germline values: CDR1 DFQATT, CDR2 SNEGSKA (reference sequence). The CDR3 is 13 residues long. CDR3 DNA sequence: TGCAGTGCTAACAGGGGGGGGAACTATGGCTACACCTTC. Amino acids: CSANRGGNYGYTF.